This is a list of T cell receptor beta chains from one sample in a study of cytomegalovirus exposure and HLA in healthy donors. Sequenced by immunoSEQ multiplex PCR; TCRdb stores in-frame clones only, minus some. The data show about 120,000 clones, with around three fifths seen just once and approximately 8% held by the top ten. Material: PBMCs. These receptors originate from a woman between 35 and 50 years old in good health and CMV-seropositive. CDR3s leave out the opening cysteine and the closing phenylalanine or tryptophan. The D gene is left open where the match is weak.

>TRBD2|TRBV7-9|TRBJ2-5
ASSFSGGRETQY
>TRBD2|TRBV28|NA
ASSFVASGSYEQY
>NA|TRBV4-2|TRBJ1-5
ASRASGAGNQPQH
>TRBD2|TRBV2|TRBJ2-1
ASSETSGVYNEQF
>TRBD1|TRBV6-5|TRBJ1-6
ASSQGDNSPLH
>NA|TRBV4-1|TRBJ2-7
ASSQAETVASYEQY
>TRBD2|TRBV27|TRBJ2-1
ASSFPASGKVIWNEQF
>TRBD2|TRBV11-2|TRBJ2-3
ASSLTGGAGSTDTQY
>TRBD2|TRBV18|TRBJ2-7
ASSPPGLAGFGEQY
>NA|TRBV19|TRBJ2-5
ASSLQGEWETQY
>NA|TRBV5-1|TRBJ1-2
ASSLAGGNYGYT
>TRBD1|TRBV7-9|TRBJ2-1
ASGPGQGNYNEQF
>NA|TRBV7-3|TRBJ2-1
ASSRTDWGEQF
>NA|TRBV11-3|TRBJ2-2
ASHRGAGTGELF
>TRBD1|TRBV7-9|TRBJ2-5
ASSSGQGSETQY
>NA|TRBV7-8|TRBJ1-2
ASSLALWAYGYT
>NA|TRBV19|TRBJ2-1
ASTDRGSEQF
>TRBD2|TRBV7-7|TRBJ2-5
ASGTSGGAGETQY
>NA|TRBV6-1|TRBJ1-1
ASRRTAENTEAF
>NA|TRBV7-8|TRBJ1-1
ASSGRGGVNTEAF
>NA|TRBV14|TRBJ2-1
ASSREIEQF
>NA|TRBV5-8|TRBJ1-5
ASSSGQRNQPQH
>TRBD2|TRBV6-5|TRBJ2-1
ASRPTGGPVDEQF
>NA|TRBV7-6|TRBJ2-5
ASSPSPNQETQY
>TRBD2|TRBV27|TRBJ2-1
ASSSGLAGHNEQF
>NA|TRBV19|TRBJ1-5
ASSMGQFNQPQH
>NA|TRBV9|TRBJ1-2
ASSGAGYT